These 13 T cell receptor beta chains were sequenced from one sample in a study of cytomegalovirus exposure and HLA in healthy donors. PCR used 60 Vbeta primers and 13 Jbeta primers. Assay used: immunoSEQ multiplex PCR; TCRdb lists only in-frame clones, some missing. The repertoire consists of a few hundred thousand clones, with approximately 80% occurring once and the leading ten covering 2.5% to 3%. Sequencing was carried out using PBMCs. The receptors come from a man aged 25-40 years in good health and CMV-seronegative.

This clone was detected only a few times. The chain has TRBV5-6 and TRBJ2-1, with a tentative D call TRBD1 (5 bases). The length of the CDR3 is 15 residues. CDR1 and CDR2 from the germline V gene are SGHDT and YYEEEE. Deletions cut 4 bases from V and 4 bases from J, with 15 bases between. CDR3 bases: TGTGCCAGCAGCGGATTATACGACAGATACAATGAGCAGTTCTTC. Residues: CASSGLYDRYNEQFF.

The chain combines TRBV5-4 with TRBJ2-7; perhaps TRBD2 as D (7 bases). V was shortened by 2 bases and J by 0 bases, with 15 bases between the two germline ends. CDR1 and CDR2 from the germline V gene are SGHNT and YYREEE (reference sequence). The CDR3 loop spans 16 amino acids. The CDR3 DNA follows: TGTGCCAGCAGCTTAGGGGGGGTGCTTGACTCCTACGAGCAGTACTTC. Protein: CASSLGGVLDSYEQYF.

The chain combines TRBV15 with TRBJ2-4; possibly TRBD2 for D (6 bases). This CDR3 has 18 residues. Germline CDR1 reads LNHNV; CDR2 reads YYDKDF (reference sequence). The V end lost 0 bases, the J end lost 2 bases, and 17 bases lay between the germline ends. The CDR3 loop reads CATSRDQGSEGSKNIQYF. The CDR3, as DNA: TGTGCCACCAGCAGAGATCAGGGTTCGGAGGGATCCAAAAACATTCAGTACTTC.

The gene calls are TRBV4-3 and TRBJ1-2; 7 nucleotides line up with TRBD1. CDR1 is LGHNA, CDR2 YSLEER, per germline. This CDR3 region has 14 residues. V gave up 0 bases and J gave up 8 bases; unmatched junction bases: 6. For the CDR3, the DNA is TGCGCCAGCAGCCAAGATACAGGGGCGCGAGGCTACACCTTC. As protein: CASSQDTGARGYTF.

The chain is built from TRBV27 and TRBJ1-4; TRBD1 aligns across 7 bases. V lost 6 bases to trimming and J lost 4 bases; unmatched junction nucleotides: 8. Per germline, CDR1 MNHEY and CDR2 SMNVEV (reference sequence). This CDR3 contains 15 residues. The CDR3 here is CASSPDRDYNEKLFF. The CDR3 nucleotides are TGTGCCAGCAGCCCTGACAGGGATTATAATGAAAAACTGTTTTTT.

The gene calls are TRBV27 and TRBJ2-3, with 8 bases matching TRBD1. Germline V gene sequence: CDR1 MNHEY, CDR2 SMNVEV (reference sequence). This CDR3 contains 19 residues. After removal of 2 bases from V and 6 bases from J, the junction contained 19 bases not matched to a gene. This CDR3 reads CASSLKRTGSRVGMDTQYF. The CDR3 DNA follows: TGTGCCAGCAGTTTAAAGCGGACAGGGTCGAGGGTGGGGATGGATACGCAGTATTTT.

This rearrangement joins TRBV27 to TRBJ2-3, with D possibly matching TRBD1 (5 bases). The CDR3 totals 15 residues. Trimming cost V 1 base and J 2 bases, with 10 bases left between them. Germline CDR1 reads MNHEY; CDR2 reads SMNVEV (reference sequence). In nucleotides, the CDR3 is TGTGCCAGCAGTTTATACGACAGCTCCACAGATACGCAGTATTTT. Protein sequence: CASSLYDSSTDTQYF.

The V gene is TRBV2, the J gene TRBJ1-5; 7 bases align to TRBD1. Germline-derived CDR1 and CDR2 are SNHLY and FYNNEI. The V segment lost 6 bases and the J segment 3 bases; nucleotides outside the gene matches: 8. The CDR3 length is 15 residues. Written as DNA, the CDR3 is TGTGCCAGCAGAGACAGGGTACAGCTCAATCAGCCCCAGCATTTT. Amino acid sequence: CASRDRVQLNQPQHF.

The chain uses TRBV19 and TRBJ1-5; 9 nucleotides agree with TRBD1. The CDR3 extends over 19 amino acids. CDR1 is LNHDA and CDR2 is SQIVND in the germline V gene (reference sequence). Trimming at V came to 5 bases and at J to 0 bases, leaving 14 bases not matched to a gene. The DNA of the CDR3 is TGTGCCAGTAGTGGACCACAGGGGGCGAACTCCTATAGCAATCAGCCCCAGCATTTT. The encoded protein is CASSGPQGANSYSNQPQHF.

This clone was seen only a few times. The V and J genes are TRBV4-1 and TRBJ2-5; D perhaps matches TRBD2 (6 bases). Trimming shortened V by 1 base and J by 5 bases, and 11 bases separated the two germline ends. The CDR3 loop spans 14 amino acids. The germline gives CDR1 MGHRA, CDR2 YSYEKL. The CDR3, as DNA: TGCGCCAGCAGCCAAGGTCCCGGGAGCGAGACCCAGTACTTC. It encodes CASSQGPGSETQYF.

A word on this clone: The junction departs from germline at one end; a sequencing error may be responsible. Other DNA sequences in this sample translate to the same CDR3. The chain links TRBV7-6 to TRBJ2-7; D uncertain. This CDR3 contains 12 residues. Germline CDR1 SGHVS, CDR2 FNYEAQ. CDR3 amino acids: CASSLDGSEQYF. The CDR3, as DNA: TGTGCTAGCAGCTTAGATGGCAGTGAGCAGTACTTC.

The rearrangement links TRBV27 to TRBJ2-7; 9 nucleotides align to TRBD1. Germline V CDR1 and CDR2: MNHEY, SMNVEV (reference sequence). V was clipped by 3 bases and J by 2 bases; unmatched bases: 8. The CDR3 has 16 amino acids. DNA for the CDR3: TGTGCCAGCAGTTTCCGTCGGACAGGGGTAGCCTACGAGCAGTACTTC. It is translated as CASSFRRTGVAYEQYF.

The J gene is TRBJ2-5, the V gene TRBV29-1, with D possibly being TRBD2 (7 bases). V was cut by 5 bases and J by 1 base, with 17 bases left in between. The length of the CDR3 is 15 residues. Germline CDR1 and CDR2: SQVTM and ANQGSEA. CDR3 nucleotide sequence: TGCAGCGTTTTAGGGGGAGGGAACCTCCAAGAGACCCAGTACTTC. Translated: CSVLGGGNLQETQYF. Complete variable domain (other parts from reference TRBV29-1 and TRBJ2-5): SAVISQKPSRDICQRGTSLTIQCQVDSQVTMMFWYRQQPGQSLTLIATANQGSEATYESGFVIDKFPISRPNLTFSTLTVSNMSPEDSSIYLCSVLGGGNLQETQYFGPGTRLLVL.